The 6 T cell receptor beta chains reported below all come from one sample, sequenced in a study of technical replicates of blood from several donors. TCRdb keeps only in-frame clones here, not all; method: immunoSEQ multiplex PCR. The table has about 85,000 clones, about 94% seen once. Source material: T cells isolated from PBMCs. All receptors derive from a human donor in good health.

The gene calls are TRBV28 and TRBJ1-1; a possible D gene is TRBD1 (6 bases). This CDR3 has 15 residues. Trimming left V 4 bases short and J 1 base short, with 13 bases between. Per germline, CDR1 MDHEN and CDR2 SYDVKM. This chain's CDR3 is CASSSYWGRNTEAFF. CDR3 nucleotides: TGTGCCAGCAGTTCTTATTGGGGGCGGAACACTGAAGCTTTCTTT.

The genes are TRBV7-2 and TRBJ2-7; 9 bases are shared with TRBD2. The CDR3 is 15 residues long. Germline lookup yields CDR1 SGHTA and CDR2 FQGNSA. V shed 5 bases, J shed 3 bases, and the junction held 8 bases outside the gene matches. The CDR3 here is CASSLGTSLNYEQYF. DNA of the CDR3: TGTGCCAGCAGCCTCGGGACTAGCTTAAACTACGAGCAGTACTTC.

The rearrangement joins TRBV2 to TRBJ1-1, with 9 nucleotides matching TRBD1. The J segment lost 0 bases and the V segment lost 6 bases, leaving 5 bases of the junction unmatched. Looked up from germline, CDR1 is SNHLY and CDR2 is FYNNEI. The length of the CDR3 is 15 residues. The CDR3 here is CASSRTGVMNTEAFF. The CDR3 DNA reads as TGTGCCAGCAGCCGGACAGGGGTCATGAACACTGAAGCTTTCTTT.

The chain has TRBV4-2 and TRBJ2-1, with D maybe TRBD2 (6 bases). The CDR3 totals 18 residues. The germline V gene has CDR1 LGHNA and CDR2 YNFKEQ. The V end was cut by 0 bases, the J end by 7 bases, with 22 bases between. CDR3 nucleotides: TGTGCCAGCAGCCAAGATCCGAACCCGGGACTCGTCCCGAATGAGCAGTTCTTC. Protein product: CASSQDPNPGLVPNEQFF.

This chain joins TRBV4-1 and TRBJ1-1; 11 nucleotides line up with TRBD1. The junction had 8 bases not matched to a gene; V was cut back by 4 bases and J by 4 bases. This CDR3 contains 16 residues. Germline V gene sequence: CDR1 MGHRA, CDR2 YSYEKL. The CDR3 DNA reads as TGCGCCAGCAGCCGGGACAGGGGGTCAAGGAGCACTGAAGCTTTCTTT. It translates to CASSRDRGSRSTEAFF.

As regards this clone: One end of the junction does not line up with germline, which may come from a read error. The gene calls are TRBV7-7 and TRBJ2-2, with 16 bases matching TRBD2. This CDR3 has 21 amino acids. CDR1 is SSHAT and CDR2 is FNYEAQ in the germline V gene (reference sequence). The DNA of the CDR3 is TGTGCTAGCAGATTCCCACGCGGGACTAGCGGGGGGGCCTGGAACACCGGGGAGCTGTTTTTT. As protein: CASRFPRGTSGGAWNTGELFF.